The clone carrying this T cell receptor beta chain has a handful of counts. The antigen is unknown. Expressed TCRB transcripts got sequenced, as all isolated RNA was reverse transcribed. Produced via immunoSEQ multiplex PCR; TCRdb's table is partial and in-frame only. The sample lists a few hundred thousand clones, 10% to 15% occurring once. This CDR3 region has 16 residues. The J segment lost 5 bases and the V segment lost 5 bases, leaving 13 bases of the junction unmatched. Per the germline V gene, CDR1 is MDHEN and CDR2 is SYDVKM. These data originate in a study of beta chain features in type 1 diabetes. Background on the study: Over all samples combined, fewer than 130,000,000 sorted cells were examined. Study-level findings and limits: Type 1 diabetes patients showed fewer insertions and more deletions at VDJ junctions. Patients' naive, central memory and regulatory TCRB repertoires appeared more alike than those of healthy donors.

The source of this sequence is a man younger than 35 in good health. Sample: naive CD4+ T cells from blood. This chain joins TRBV28 and TRBJ2-3; 7 positions agree with TRBD2. CDR3 loop: CASSEETSRQVDTQYF. DNA for the CDR3: TGTGCCAGCAGTGAGGAGACTAGCCGTCAGGTAGATACGCAGTATTTT. The whole variable domain, remainder taken from reference TRBV28 and TRBJ2-3, is DVKVTQSSRYLVKRTGEKVFLECVQDMDHENMFWYRQDPGLGLRLIYFSYDVKMKEKGDIPEGYSVSREKKERFSLILESASTNQTSMYLCASSEETSRQVDTQYFGPGTRLTVL.